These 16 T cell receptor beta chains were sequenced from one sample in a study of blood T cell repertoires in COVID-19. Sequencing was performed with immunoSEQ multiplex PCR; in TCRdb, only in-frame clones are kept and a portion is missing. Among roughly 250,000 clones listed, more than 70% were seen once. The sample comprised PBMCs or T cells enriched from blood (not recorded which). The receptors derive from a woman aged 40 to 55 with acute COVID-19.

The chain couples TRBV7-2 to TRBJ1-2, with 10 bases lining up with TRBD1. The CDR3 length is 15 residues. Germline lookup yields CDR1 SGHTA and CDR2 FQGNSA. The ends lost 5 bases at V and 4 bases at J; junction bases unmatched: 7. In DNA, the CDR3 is TGTGCCAGCAGCCGGCCGGGACAGGGGACCTATGGCTACACCTTC. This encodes CASSRPGQGTYGYTF. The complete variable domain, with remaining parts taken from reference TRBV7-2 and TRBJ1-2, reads GAGVSQSPSNKVTEKGKDVELRCDPISGHTALYWYRQSLGQGLEFLIYFQGNSAPDKSGLPSDRFSAERTGGSVSTLTIQRTQQEDSAVYLCASSRPGQGTYGYTFGSGTRLTVV.

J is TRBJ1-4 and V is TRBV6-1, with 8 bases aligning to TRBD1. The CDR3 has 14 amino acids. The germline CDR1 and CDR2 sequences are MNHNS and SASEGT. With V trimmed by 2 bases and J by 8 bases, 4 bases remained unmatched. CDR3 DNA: TGTGCCAGCAGTGAACAGGGGGCGCGGGAAAAACTGTTTTTT. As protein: CASSEQGAREKLFF.

The CDR3 bases are TGTGCCAGCAGCGTAGAGGGACAGGGGCCTGAAAAACTGTTTTTT. Translation gives CASSVEGQGPEKLFF. The chain links TRBV9 to TRBJ1-4; 10 nucleotides match TRBD1. The V and J ends lost 0 bases and 7 bases, in that order; junction bases with no gene match: 3. Germline CDR1 and CDR2: SGDLS and YYNGEE. CDR3 length: 15 residues.

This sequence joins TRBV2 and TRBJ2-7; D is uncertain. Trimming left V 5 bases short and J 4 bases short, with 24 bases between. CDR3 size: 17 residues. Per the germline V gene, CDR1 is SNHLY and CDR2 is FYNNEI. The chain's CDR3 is CASSFAPGSRAKYEQYV. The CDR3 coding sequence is TGTGCCAGCAGTTTTGCGCCCGGGTCACGAGCTAAGTACGAGCAGTACGTC.

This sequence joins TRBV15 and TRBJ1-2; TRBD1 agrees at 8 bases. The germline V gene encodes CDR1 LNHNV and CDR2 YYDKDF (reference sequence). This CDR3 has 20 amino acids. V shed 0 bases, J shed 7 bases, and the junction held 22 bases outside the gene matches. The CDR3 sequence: CATSRDSLDPGTGPETGYTF. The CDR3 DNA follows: TGTGCCACCAGCAGAGATTCTTTAGACCCCGGGACAGGCCCGGAGACTGGCTACACCTTC.

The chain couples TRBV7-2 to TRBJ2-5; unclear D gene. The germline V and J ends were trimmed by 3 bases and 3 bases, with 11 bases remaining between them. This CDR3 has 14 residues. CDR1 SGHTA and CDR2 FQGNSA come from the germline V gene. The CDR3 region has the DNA TGTGCCAGCAGCTTTACTACGGCCGAAGAGACCCAGTACTTC. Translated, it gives CASSFTTAEETQYF.

The CDR3 loop is CASSGRGGITEAFF. The CDR3 coding sequence is TGTGCCAGCAGTGGGAGAGGAGGAATCACTGAAGCTTTCTTT. This rearrangement joins TRBV25-1 to TRBJ1-1; D is unclear. The V gene's germline CDR1 is MGHDK and CDR2 SYGVNS. CDR3 length: 14 amino acids. The V gene lost 4 bases and the J gene lost 4 bases, with 13 bases spanning the gap.

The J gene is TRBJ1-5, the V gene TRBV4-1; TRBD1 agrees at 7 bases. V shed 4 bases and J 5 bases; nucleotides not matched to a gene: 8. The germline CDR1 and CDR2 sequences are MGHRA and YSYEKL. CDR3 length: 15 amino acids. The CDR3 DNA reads TGCGCCAGCAGCCTCATGACAGGGATAGATCAGCCCCAGCATTTT. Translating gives CASSLMTGIDQPQHF.

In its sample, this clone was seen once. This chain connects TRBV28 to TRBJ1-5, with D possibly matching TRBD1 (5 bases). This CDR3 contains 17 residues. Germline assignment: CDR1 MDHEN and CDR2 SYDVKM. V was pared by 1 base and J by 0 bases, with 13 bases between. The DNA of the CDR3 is TGTGCCAGCAGTTTATTGGCGGGGCAAAATAGCAATCAGCCCCAGCATTTT. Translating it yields CASSLLAGQNSNQPQHF.

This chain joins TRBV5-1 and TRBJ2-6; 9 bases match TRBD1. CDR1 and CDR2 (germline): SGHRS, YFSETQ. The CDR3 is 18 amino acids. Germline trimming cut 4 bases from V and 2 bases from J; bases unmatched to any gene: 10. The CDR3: CASSTDRGNYAGANVLTF. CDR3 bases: TGCGCCAGCAGCACGGACAGGGGTAATTACGCTGGGGCCAACGTCCTGACTTTC. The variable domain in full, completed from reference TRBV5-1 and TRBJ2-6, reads KAGVTQTPRYLIKTRGQQVTLSCSPISGHRSVSWYQQTPGQGLQFLFEYFSETQRNKGNFPGRFSGRQFSNSRSEMNVSTLELGDSALYLCASSTDRGNYAGANVLTFGAGSRLTVL.

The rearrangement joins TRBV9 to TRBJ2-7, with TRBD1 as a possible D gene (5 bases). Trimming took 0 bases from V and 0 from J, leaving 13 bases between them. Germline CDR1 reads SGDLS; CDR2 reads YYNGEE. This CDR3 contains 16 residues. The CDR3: CASSVGGSSHSYEQYF. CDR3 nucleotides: TGTGCCAGCAGCGTAGGGGGCTCGTCGCACTCCTACGAGCAGTACTTC.

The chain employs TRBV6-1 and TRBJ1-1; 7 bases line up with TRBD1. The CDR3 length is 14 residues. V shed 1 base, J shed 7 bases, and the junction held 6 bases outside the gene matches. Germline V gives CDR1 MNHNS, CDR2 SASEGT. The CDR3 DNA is TGTGCCAGCAGTGAAGATGGGGCAGGGGGTGAAGCTTTCTTT. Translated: CASSEDGAGGEAFF.

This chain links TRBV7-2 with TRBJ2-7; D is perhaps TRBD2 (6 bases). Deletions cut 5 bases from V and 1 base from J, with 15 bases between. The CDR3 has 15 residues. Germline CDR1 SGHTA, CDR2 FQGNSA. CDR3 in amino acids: CASSVSGLGSYEQYV. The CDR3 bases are TGTGCCAGCAGCGTCTCGGGACTCGGGTCCTACGAGCAGTACGTC.

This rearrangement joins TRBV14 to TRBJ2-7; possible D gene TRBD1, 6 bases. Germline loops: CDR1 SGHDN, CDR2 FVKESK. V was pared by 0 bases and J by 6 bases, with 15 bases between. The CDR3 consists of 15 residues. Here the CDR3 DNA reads TGTGCCAGCAGCCAAGACCCAGCGGCAGGGGTCGAGCAGTACTTC. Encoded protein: CASSQDPAAGVEQYF.

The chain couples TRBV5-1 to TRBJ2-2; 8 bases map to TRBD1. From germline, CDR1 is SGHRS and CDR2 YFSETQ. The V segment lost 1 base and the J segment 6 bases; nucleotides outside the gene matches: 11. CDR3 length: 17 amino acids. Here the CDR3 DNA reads TGCGCCAGCAGCTTGAACTCACCGCAGGGGGCCCCCGGGGAGCTGTTTTTT. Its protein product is CASSLNSPQGAPGELFF.

For the CDR3, the DNA is TGTGCCAGCAGCGCAGACAGGACCAATTCACCCCTCCACTTT. Translation: CASSADRTNSPLHF. The chain uses TRBV5-4 and TRBJ1-6; perhaps TRBD1 as D (6 bases). Trimming removed 4 bases from V and 7 bases from J, with 12 bases in between. Germline-derived CDR1 and CDR2 are SGHNT and YYREEE (reference sequence). The CDR3 sequence is 14 residues long.